These 26 T cell receptor beta chains were sequenced from one sample in a study of cytomegalovirus exposure and HLA in healthy donors. The PCR made use of 60 Vbeta and 13 Jbeta primers. TCRdb's copy holds only in-frame clones and misses some; the assay was immunoSEQ multiplex PCR. Among 130,000 to 150,000 clones listed, around 77% were seen once. Sequenced input: PBMCs. The source of these receptors is a young man in good health and CMV-seronegative.

The chain has TRBV6-1 and TRBJ1-4; 7 bases agree with TRBD1. V lost 7 bases to trimming and J lost 6 bases; unmatched junction nucleotides: 5. This CDR3 region has 13 residues. Germline CDR1 MNHNS, CDR2 SASEGT. CDR3 DNA sequence: TGTGCCAGCAACAGGGGCTCTTATGAAAAACTGTTTTTT. Protein sequence: CASNRGSYEKLFF.

This sequence joins TRBV7-9 and TRBJ2-7; D gene unclear. The CDR3 covers 15 residues. V shed 1 base and J shed 3 bases, with 13 bases lying between them. Germline V gene data show CDR1 as SEHNR and CDR2 as FQNEAQ (reference sequence). The CDR3 loop reads CASSLEKVGLYEQYF. In DNA form, the CDR3 reads TGTGCCAGCAGCTTAGAGAAAGTCGGTCTCTACGAGCAGTACTTC.

V gene TRBV5-4 combines with J gene TRBJ2-1; D is unresolved. CDR3 length: 12 residues. The germline V gene has CDR1 SGHNT and CDR2 YYREEE (reference sequence). V was trimmed by 6 bases and J by 5 bases, leaving 9 bases between them. CDR3 amino acids: CASTNPNNEQFF. The DNA for the CDR3 is TGTGCCAGCACCAACCCTAACAATGAGCAGTTCTTC.

V is TRBV2 and J is TRBJ1-5, with 8 bases lining up with TRBD1. CDR1 is SNHLY and CDR2 is FYNNEI in the germline V gene. The trim removed 6 bases at V and 6 bases at J, leaving 4 bases unmatched. There are 13 residues in the CDR3. CDR3 nucleotides: TGTGCCAGCAGATTGACAGGGGTTCAGCCCCAGCATTTT. It specifies CASRLTGVQPQHF.

The chain employs TRBV4-2 and TRBJ1-1; 10 bases are a match to TRBD1. Trimming cost V 6 bases and J 5 bases; bases outside gene matches: 9. The CDR3 length is 15 residues. Germline V gene sequence: CDR1 LGHNA, CDR2 YNFKEQ. The DNA for the CDR3 is TGTGCCAGCAGTCCAAGACAGGGGGCGCGAACTGAAGCTTTCTTT. This sequence encodes CASSPRQGARTEAFF.

This clone was recorded only once. CDR3 protein: CASSLRQGAREQYF. The CDR3 region has the DNA TGTGCCAGCAGTTTACGACAGGGCGCCCGCGAGCAGTACTTC. V and J are TRBV28 and TRBJ2-7, with 7 bases fitting TRBD1. Germline assignment: CDR1 MDHEN and CDR2 SYDVKM. This CDR3 has 14 amino acids. V was clipped by 2 bases and J by 6 bases; unmatched bases: 7.

The chain combines TRBV18 with TRBJ2-5; 7 bases line up with TRBD2. J lost 4 bases, V lost 3 bases, and 5 bases had no gene match. Germline V gives CDR1 KGHSH, CDR2 LQKENI. CDR3 length: 14 amino acids. The CDR3 reads CASSPTSDGETQYF. Here the CDR3 DNA reads TGTGCCAGCTCACCCACTAGCGATGGAGAGACCCAGTACTTC.

This clone is a singleton in its sample. The chain links TRBV10-3 to TRBJ1-2; 9 bases fit TRBD1. The CDR3 spans 14 residues. Germline V gives CDR1 ENHRY, CDR2 SYGVKD. Trimming cost V 7 bases and J 7 bases; bases outside gene matches: 10. The CDR3 here is CAITKGQGLSGYTF. CDR3 in DNA: TGTGCCATCACTAAGGGACAGGGCTTAAGTGGCTACACCTTC.

The chain employs TRBV23-1 and TRBJ2-7; 7 bases agree with TRBD1. TRBV23-1 is classed as an ORF, of uncertain function. The V gene end was trimmed by 0 bases and the J gene end by 0 bases; junction bases not matched to a gene: 2. CDR3 length equals 15 residues. In nucleotides, the CDR3 is TGCGCCAGCAGTCAATCGGGACAGCCCTCCTACGAGCAGTACTTC. The encoded protein is CASSQSGQPSYEQYF.

The chain recombines TRBV19 with TRBJ1-1, with TRBD1 matching over 7 bases. The CDR3 contains 16 residues. V lost 1 base and J lost 1; bases outside the gene matches: 6. Germline V gene lookup returns CDR1 LNHDA and CDR2 SQIVND (reference sequence). As DNA, the CDR3 is TGTGCCAGTAGTATAGCTCACAGGGGAGGGAACACTGAAGCTTTCTTT. Amino acids: CASSIAHRGGNTEAFF.

The chain employs TRBV28 and TRBJ1-1, with a tentative D call TRBD1 (5 bases). In germline, CDR1 is MDHEN, CDR2 SYDVKM. Trimming cost V 3 bases and J 7 bases, with 9 bases left between them. This CDR3 comprises 12 residues. The CDR3 region has the DNA TGTGCCAGCAGTTTTTGGGGGGGTGAAGCTTTCTTT. Amino acids: CASSFWGGEAFF.

The chain links TRBV28 to TRBJ2-7, with 7 bases identical to TRBD1. Germline loops: CDR1 MDHEN, CDR2 SYDVKM. CDR3 length: 15 amino acids. Trimming cost V 4 bases and J 0 bases; bases outside gene matches: 6. The CDR3 region has the DNA TGTGCCAGCAGTTCCCCGGGACAGACCTCCTACGAGCAGTACTTC. Encoded protein: CASSSPGQTSYEQYF.

The chain uses TRBV6-6 and TRBJ2-3; D may be TRBD1 (5 bases). Looked up from germline, CDR1 is MNHNY and CDR2 is SVGAGI (reference sequence). The CDR3 contains 13 residues. Deletions cut 4 bases from V and 2 bases from J, with 7 bases between. Here the CDR3 reads CASSSRDTDTQYF. The CDR3 nucleotides read TGTGCCAGCAGTTCCAGGGACACAGATACGCAGTATTTT.

The chain couples TRBV19 to TRBJ1-4, with D possibly being TRBD1 (6 bases). V lost 5 bases to trimming and J lost 4 bases, with 14 bases between them. The CDR3 sequence is 15 residues long. Germline V gene lookup returns CDR1 LNHDA and CDR2 SQIVND (reference sequence). CDR3 coding DNA: TGTGCCAGTAGTGTTACAGGGAATAGTAATGAAAAACTGTTTTTT. Translation: CASSVTGNSNEKLFF.

This rearrangement joins TRBV19 to TRBJ1-5; 9 nucleotides match TRBD1. J was trimmed by 6 bases and V by 3 bases; bases with no gene match: 9. The CDR3 runs to 16 residues. From germline, CDR1 is LNHDA and CDR2 SQIVND (reference sequence). CDR3 DNA: TGTGCCAGTAGTATTCCCGTGACAGGGGGGTCTCAGCCCCAGCATTTT. Translation gives CASSIPVTGGSQPQHF.

This chain uses TRBV14 with TRBJ1-1; weak D call: TRBD1 (6 bases). With 3 bases removed from V and 4 bases from J, the gap between germline ends came to 12 bases. Germline V gene sequence: CDR1 SGHDN, CDR2 FVKESK. There are 14 residues in the CDR3. CDR3 nucleotide sequence: TGTGCCAGCAGCCACCTGACAGGCGGCACTGAAGCTTTCTTT. This sequence encodes CASSHLTGGTEAFF.

The chain has TRBV5-4 and TRBJ1-1; D might be TRBD1 (5 bases). This CDR3 has 14 residues. The V gene lost 6 bases and the J gene lost 4 bases, with 16 bases spanning the gap. Germline values: CDR1 SGHNT, CDR2 YYREEE (reference sequence). The CDR3 loop is CASISGGIATEAFF. Here the CDR3 DNA reads TGTGCCAGCATATCCGGGGGTATCGCCACTGAAGCTTTCTTT.

The V gene is TRBV28, the J gene TRBJ1-2, with D possibly being TRBD1 (5 bases). This CDR3 has 14 residues. Germline CDR1 reads MDHEN; CDR2 reads SYDVKM. Trimming left V 3 bases short and J 2 bases short, with 10 bases between. The CDR3 coding sequence is TGTGCCAGCAGTTTTTTTGCAGGGAACTATGGCTACACCTTC. It encodes CASSFFAGNYGYTF.

The genes are TRBV30 and TRBJ1-2; 11 bases fit TRBD1. After removal of 0 bases from V and 0 bases from J, the junction contained 9 bases not matched to a gene. This CDR3 has 18 residues. Germline assignment: CDR1 GTSNPN and CDR2 SVGIG (reference sequence). The CDR3 DNA follows: TGTGCCTGGAGTGTACAGTTAGGACAGGGGGCTACTAACTATGGCTACACCTTC. This translates into CAWSVQLGQGATNYGYTF.

The chain has TRBV9 and TRBJ2-1; no firm D call. The CDR3 runs 15 residues. Germline V gene sequence: CDR1 SGDLS, CDR2 YYNGEE. V dropped 1 base and J dropped 0 bases, with 8 bases sitting between them. DNA of the CDR3: TGTGCCAGCAGCGTACAGCCTAGCTCCTACAATGAGCAGTTCTTC. The encoded protein is CASSVQPSSYNEQFF.

The V call is TRBV28, the J call TRBJ1-5; a weak D match, TRBD1 (5 bases). Germline V gene sequence: CDR1 MDHEN, CDR2 SYDVKM. The V and J ends lost 1 base and 0 bases respectively, with 7 bases between them. This CDR3 region has 15 residues. CDR3 in amino acids: CASSLSRASNQPQHF. CDR3 bases: TGTGCCAGCAGTTTATCCAGGGCTAGCAATCAGCCCCAGCATTTT.

DNA for the CDR3: TGTGCCAGCTCACCGACACCTCTAGCGGGAGCGGGAGAGACCCAGTACTTC. It translates to CASSPTPLAGAGETQYF. The chain links TRBV18 to TRBJ2-5, with 10 bases identical to TRBD2. The V gene end was trimmed by 3 bases and the J gene end by 4 bases; junction bases not matched to a gene: 11. The germline CDR1 and CDR2 sequences are KGHSH and LQKENI. The CDR3 runs 17 residues.

The V and J genes are TRBV7-9 and TRBJ2-3; a possible D gene is TRBD1 (6 bases). The V end lost 4 bases, the J end lost 5 bases, and 16 bases lay between the germline ends. The germline V gene has CDR1 SEHNR and CDR2 FQNEAQ (reference sequence). This CDR3 has 15 amino acids. CDR3 region: CASSYIRGQKDTQYF. CDR3 coding DNA: TGTGCCAGCAGCTACATAAGAGGACAGAAAGATACGCAGTATTTT.

The chain recombines TRBV7-7 with TRBJ2-2; D uncertain. The CDR3 is 13 amino acids. Germline assignment: CDR1 SSHAT and CDR2 FNYEAQ (reference sequence). V lost 6 bases to trimming and J lost 5 bases, with 10 bases between them. CDR3 sequence (DNA): TGTGCCAGCAGTATTACAGTAACCGGGGAGCTGTTTTTT. Amino acids: CASSITVTGELFF.

The chain carries TRBV10-3 and TRBJ2-3; TRBD1 matches at 7 bases. The CDR3 contains 16 residues. CDR1 is ENHRY, CDR2 SYGVKD, per germline. Germline trimming cut 0 bases from V and 5 bases from J; bases unmatched to any gene: 8. The CDR3 DNA reads as TGTGCCATCAGTGAGTCTGAGACAGGGATGGGAGATACGCAGTATTTT. Translating it yields CAISESETGMGDTQYF.

This rearrangement joins TRBV28 to TRBJ2-7, with a possible D match to TRBD2 (6 bases). CDR3 length: 16 amino acids. Germline V lookup: CDR1 MDHEN, CDR2 SYDVKM. The V gene lost 6 bases and the J gene lost 0 bases, with 18 bases spanning the gap. CDR3 residues: CASSTSSALPSYEQYF. CDR3 nucleotides: TGTGCCAGCAGCACCTCTAGCGCACTTCCCTCCTACGAGCAGTACTTC.